Sequencing of this T cell receptor (beta chain) was carried out in a study of blood T cell repertoires in COVID-19. Study context: Samples came from the United States, Italy and Spain, spanning acute and convalescent COVID-19. From T cells, B-cell-depleted T cells, or PBMCs came the material, which was cDNA or gDNA.

Study processing details: Amplifying reference gene primers gave estimates of nucleated cell counts. The protocol was immunoSEQ multiplex PCR, while the TCRdb copy is restricted to in-frame clones and leaves out a portion. The V and J calls and clone size come from that table; D and trimming were worked out from the DNA. Here the sample spans around 260,000 clones, more than 70% being singletons. The CDR3 covers 15 residues. Germline CDR1 and CDR2: MNHEY and SMNVEV (reference sequence). The V gene end was trimmed by 2 bases and the J gene end by 5 bases; junction bases not matched to a gene: 7. The sequencing sample was made of peripheral blood. The TCR comes from a woman in her forties or fifties with acute or convalescent COVID-19. The gene calls are TRBV27 and TRBJ1-2, with 8 bases fitting TRBD1. CDR3 in amino acids: CASSLTPGQAYGYTF. For the CDR3, the DNA is TGTGCCAGCAGTTTAACCCCGGGACAGGCGTATGGCTACACCTTC.